The 17 T cell receptor beta chains listed next were all sequenced from one sample in a study of T cells after posttransplantation cyclophosphamide. Cyclophosphamide on days +3 and +4 followed busulfan-fludarabine conditioning and a marrow graft. Clones were read by immunoSEQ multiplex PCR, and TCRdb kept only the in-frame ones, dropping some. Here the sample spans several thousand clones, 65% to 85% being singletons. Sequences were derived from CD4+ T cells sorted from blood, sampled roughly 220 days after a stem cell transplant with posttransplant cyclophosphamide. The origin of the receptors is a male patient in his thirties who received an allogeneic stem cell transplant from a related donor, was CMV-positive, and had no GVHD. Some T cells here may be from the graft donor.

The V and J genes are TRBV11-2 and TRBJ2-1; D is ambiguous. Germline V gives CDR1 SGHAT, CDR2 FQNNGV. V was shortened by 1 base and J by 3 bases, with 7 bases between the two germline ends. This CDR3 is 14 amino acids long. The CDR3 loop is CASSLAIVYNEQFF. In nucleotides, the CDR3 is TGTGCCAGCAGCTTAGCTATAGTCTACAATGAGCAGTTCTTC.

J is TRBJ2-5 and V is TRBV9, with 7 bases aligning to TRBD1. This CDR3 comprises 15 residues. Looked up from germline, CDR1 is SGDLS and CDR2 is YYNGEE. J lost 5 bases, V lost 0 bases, and 7 bases had no gene match. CDR3 region: CASSVDDRVYETQYF. The CDR3 bases are TGTGCCAGCAGCGTAGATGACAGGGTATATGAGACCCAGTACTTC.

This rearrangement joins TRBV6-6 to TRBJ2-5; D possibly corresponds to TRBD2 (5 bases). The CDR3 contains 12 residues. CDR1 is MNHNY, CDR2 SVGAGI, per germline (reference sequence). Trimming took 6 bases from V and 0 from J, leaving 5 bases between them. CDR3 nucleotide sequence: TGTGCCAGCAGGAGGGACCAAGAGACCCAGTACTTC. Translated: CASRRDQETQYF.

The V call is TRBV9, the J call TRBJ2-1; tentative D call: TRBD2 (6 bases). Trimming pared 4 bases from V and 3 bases from J, leaving 14 bases between. CDR1 SGDLS and CDR2 YYNGEE come from the germline V gene. The CDR3 contains 15 residues. The CDR3 protein is CASSTRDSYYNEQFF. The CDR3 DNA reads TGTGCCAGCAGCACCCGGGACTCATACTACAATGAGCAGTTCTTC.

The CDR3 sequence: CASSLQGATEAFF. The DNA for the CDR3 is TGTGCCAGCAGTTTACAGGGGGCGACTGAAGCTTTCTTT. The chain recombines TRBV28 with TRBJ1-1, with 8 bases lining up with TRBD1. CDR1 is MDHEN and CDR2 is SYDVKM in the germline V gene. V trimming: 2 bases; J trimming: 5 bases; junction bases outside the gene matches: 1. The CDR3 covers 13 residues.

Comments on this clone: Other DNA sequences in this sample translate to the same CDR3. The chain employs TRBV19 and TRBJ1-6; 7 bases map to TRBD1. V lost 7 bases to trimming and J lost 10 bases; unmatched junction nucleotides: 13. The CDR3 is 15 residues long. The germline V gene has CDR1 LNHDA and CDR2 SQIVND (reference sequence). CDR3 sequence: CASKGAGGSPSPLHF. The CDR3 DNA reads as TGTGCCAGTAAGGGGGCGGGCGGATCCCCATCACCCCTCCACTTT.

The chain is built from TRBV6-6 and TRBJ2-3, with 9 positions matching TRBD1. The CDR3 is 14 amino acids. J was trimmed by 6 bases and V by 4 bases; bases with no gene match: 5. The V gene's germline CDR1 is MNHNY and CDR2 SVGAGI (reference sequence). CDR3 residues: CASSLQGAWDTQYF. For the CDR3, the DNA is TGTGCCAGCAGTTTACAGGGGGCATGGGATACGCAGTATTTT.

V gene TRBV7-2 combines with J gene TRBJ2-7; TRBD2 matches at 11 bases. The V gene's germline CDR1 is SGHTA and CDR2 FQGNSA. CDR3 length: 16 residues. V was pared by 5 bases and J by 0 bases, with 6 bases of the junction left unmatched. For the CDR3, the DNA is TGTGCCAGCAGCCCGGGACTAGCGGTTAGCTCCTACGAGCAGTACTTC. Amino acids: CASSPGLAVSSYEQYF.

This chain joins TRBV6-5 and TRBJ1-1, with 10 bases identical to TRBD1. V shed 3 bases, J shed 0 bases, and the junction held 4 bases outside the gene matches. The germline V gene encodes CDR1 MNHEY and CDR2 SVGAGI. The CDR3 totals 16 residues. This CDR3 reads CASSYDRGLMNTEAFF. The CDR3, as DNA: TGTGCCAGCAGTTATGACAGGGGGCTTATGAACACTGAAGCTTTCTTT.

The chain carries TRBV4-3 and TRBJ2-7, with TRBD2 matching over 9 bases. The CDR3 spans 15 residues. CDR1 and CDR2 (germline): LGHNA, YSLEER. Trimming removed 1 base from V and 5 bases from J; junction bases left unmatched: 6. This chain's CDR3 is CASSQGAGGPHEQYF. The CDR3 bases are TGCGCCAGCAGCCAAGGGGCGGGAGGGCCGCACGAGCAGTACTTC.

Only a few counts were recorded for this clone. The chain carries TRBV5-6 and TRBJ1-5; D is possibly TRBD1 (6 bases). Trimming removed 2 bases from V and 6 bases from J, with 18 bases in between. The germline gives CDR1 SGHDT, CDR2 YYEEEE. This CDR3 has 16 residues. The CDR3 is CASSLFTGKGSQPQHF. Here the CDR3 DNA reads TGTGCCAGCAGCTTATTCACAGGGAAGGGAAGTCAGCCCCAGCATTTT.

The rearrangement uses TRBV5-1 and TRBJ1-1; the match to TRBD1 covers 8 bases. Per the germline V gene, CDR1 is SGHRS and CDR2 is YFSETQ. This CDR3 comprises 14 residues. After removal of 7 bases from V and 3 bases from J, the junction contained 8 bases not matched to a gene. This chain's CDR3 is CASGQGALYTEAFF. The CDR3 DNA sequence: TGCGCCAGCGGGCAGGGGGCTTTGTACACTGAAGCTTTCTTT.

The chain employs TRBV14 and TRBJ1-2, with TRBD1 identical over 7 bases. This CDR3 contains 12 residues. From germline, CDR1 is SGHDN and CDR2 FVKESK. V was clipped by 7 bases and J by 7 bases; unmatched bases: 6. CDR3 sequence (DNA): TGTGCCAGCAAATCCAGGGGGTCTGGCTACACCTTC. This encodes CASKSRGSGYTF.

V gene TRBV5-1 combines with J gene TRBJ2-5, with 7 positions matching TRBD1. Germline V CDR1 and CDR2: SGHRS, YFSETQ. The CDR3 covers 16 residues. J gave up 3 bases and V 0 bases, and 8 bases lay outside the gene matches. CDR3 DNA: TGCGCCAGCAGCTTGGCGGATCCGGGACAGAAAGAGACCCAGTACTTC. Translated: CASSLADPGQKETQYF. The full variable domain, its missing parts supplied by reference TRBV5-1 and TRBJ2-5, is KAGVTQTPRYLIKTRGQQVTLSCSPISGHRSVSWYQQTPGQGLQFLFEYFSETQRNKGNFPGRFSGRQFSNSRSEMNVSTLELGDSALYLCASSLADPGQKETQYFGPGTRLLVL.

This chain uses TRBV18 with TRBJ1-2; 7 bases fit TRBD1. This CDR3 spans 14 amino acids. Germline CDR1 reads KGHSH; CDR2 reads LQKENI. The V segment lost 2 bases and the J segment 7 bases; nucleotides outside the gene matches: 7. CDR3 amino acids: CASSPEGTATGYTF. The CDR3, as DNA: TGTGCCAGCTCACCAGAAGGGACAGCGACTGGCTACACCTTC.

The genes are TRBV5-1 and TRBJ2-1; TRBD2 matches 11 bases. V dropped 2 bases and J dropped 9; count of bases not matched to a gene: 10. Germline assignment: CDR1 SGHRS and CDR2 YFSETQ. The CDR3 consists of 16 residues. Here the CDR3 reads CASSFGLAGGMSEQFF. CDR3 bases: TGCGCCAGCAGCTTTGGGCTAGCGGGAGGAATGAGTGAGCAGTTCTTC.

This clone was seen once. V gene TRBV5-1 combines with J gene TRBJ2-1, with 14 bases lining up with TRBD2. Germline V gene data show CDR1 as SGHRS and CDR2 as YFSETQ. The CDR3 covers 19 residues. With V trimmed by 2 bases and J by 4 bases, 11 bases remained unmatched. CDR3 sequence reads: CASSFEPGLAGARYNEQFF. CDR3 nucleotide sequence: TGCGCCAGCAGCTTTGAACCGGGACTAGCGGGGGCGAGGTACAATGAGCAGTTCTTC.